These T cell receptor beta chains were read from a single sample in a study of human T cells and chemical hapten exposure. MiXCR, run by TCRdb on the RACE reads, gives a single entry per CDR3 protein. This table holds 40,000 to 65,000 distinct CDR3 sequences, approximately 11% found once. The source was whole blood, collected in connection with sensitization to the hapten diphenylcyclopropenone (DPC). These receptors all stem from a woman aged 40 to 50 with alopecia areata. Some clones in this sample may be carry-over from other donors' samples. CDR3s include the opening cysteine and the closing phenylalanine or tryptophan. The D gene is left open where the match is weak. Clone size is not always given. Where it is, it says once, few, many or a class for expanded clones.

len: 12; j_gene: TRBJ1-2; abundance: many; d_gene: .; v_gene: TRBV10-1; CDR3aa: CASIVTGNGYTF; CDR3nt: TGCGCCAGCATAGTTACTGGGAATGGCTACACCTTC
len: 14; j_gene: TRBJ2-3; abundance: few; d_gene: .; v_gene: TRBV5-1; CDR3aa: CASSLISGTDTQYF; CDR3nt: TGCGCCAGCAGCTTGATTTCTGGAACAGATACGCAGTATTTT
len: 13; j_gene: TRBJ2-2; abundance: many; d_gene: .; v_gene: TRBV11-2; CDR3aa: CATREQHTGELFF; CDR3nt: TGTGCCACCAGGGAGCAGCACACCGGGGAGCTGTTTTTT
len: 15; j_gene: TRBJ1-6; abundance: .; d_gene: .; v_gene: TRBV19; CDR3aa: CASSMFATSNSPLHF; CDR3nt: TGTGCCAGTAGTATGTTTGCCACCAGCAATTCACCCCTCCACTTT
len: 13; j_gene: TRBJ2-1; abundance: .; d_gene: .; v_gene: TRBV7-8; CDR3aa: CASSPPPYNEQFF; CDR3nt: TGTGCCAGCAGCCCCCCTCCCTACAATGAGCAGTTCTTC
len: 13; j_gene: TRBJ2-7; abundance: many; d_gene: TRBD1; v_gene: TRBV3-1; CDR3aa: CASSRDRNYEQYF; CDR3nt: TGTGCCAGCAGTCGGGACAGGAACTACGAGCAGTACTTC
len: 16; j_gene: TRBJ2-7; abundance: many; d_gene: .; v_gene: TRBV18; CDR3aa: CASSPVGPGPSYEQYF; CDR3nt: TGTGCCAGCTCACCGGTGGGGCCAGGGCCCTCCTACGAGCAGTACTTC
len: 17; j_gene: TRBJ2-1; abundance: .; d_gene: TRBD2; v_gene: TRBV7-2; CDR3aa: CASSFPGLAGGGNEQFF; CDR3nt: TGTGCCAGCAGCTTTCCGGGACTAGCGGGGGGCGGCAATGAGCAGTTCTTC
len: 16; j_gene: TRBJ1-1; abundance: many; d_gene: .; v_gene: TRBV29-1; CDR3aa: CSVGPRGRRMNTEAFF; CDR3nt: TGCAGCGTTGGGCCCCGGGGGCGCCGCATGAACACTGAAGCTTTCTTT
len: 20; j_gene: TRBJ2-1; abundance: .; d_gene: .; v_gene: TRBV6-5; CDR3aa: CASRKQLHPGRSRSMHEQFF; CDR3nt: TGTGCCAGCAGAAAGCAGTTACATCCCGGGCGTTCGCGCTCTATGCATGAGCAGTTCTTC
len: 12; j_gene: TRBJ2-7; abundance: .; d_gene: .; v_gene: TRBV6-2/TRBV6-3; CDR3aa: CASSRPDVEQYF; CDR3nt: TGTGCCAGCAGTCGCCCAGATGTCGAGCAGTACTTC
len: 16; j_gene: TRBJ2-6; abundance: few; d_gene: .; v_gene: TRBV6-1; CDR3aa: CAHGSGAGSGANVLTF; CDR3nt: TGTGCCCATGGTTCGGGGGCGGGCTCTGGGGCCAACGTCCTGACTTTC
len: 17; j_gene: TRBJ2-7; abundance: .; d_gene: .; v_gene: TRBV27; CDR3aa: CASSSSLPTLAAYEQYF; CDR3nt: TGTGCCAGCTCCTCCAGCTTACCGACCTTGGCGGCCTACGAGCAGTACTTC
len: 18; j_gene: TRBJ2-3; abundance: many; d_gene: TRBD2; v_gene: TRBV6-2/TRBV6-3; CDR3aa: CASSYDGGGLAHADTQYF; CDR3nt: TGTGCCAGCAGTTACGATGGCGGAGGACTAGCGCACGCAGATACGCAGTATTTT
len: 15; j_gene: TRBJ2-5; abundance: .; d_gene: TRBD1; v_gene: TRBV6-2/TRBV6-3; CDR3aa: CASRPVDRVGETQYF; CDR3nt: TGTGCCAGCAGACCGGTGGACAGGGTCGGGGAGACCCAGTACTTC
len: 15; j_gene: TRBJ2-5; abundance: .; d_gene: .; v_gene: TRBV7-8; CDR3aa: CASSLVSGTEETQYF; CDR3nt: TGTGCCAGCAGCTTAGTTTCAGGGACGGAAGAGACCCAGTACTTC
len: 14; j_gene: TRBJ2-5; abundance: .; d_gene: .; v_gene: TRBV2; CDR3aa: CASSRGGTGETQYF; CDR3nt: TGTGCCAGCAGTCGCGGTGGCACAGGAGAGACCCAGTACTTC
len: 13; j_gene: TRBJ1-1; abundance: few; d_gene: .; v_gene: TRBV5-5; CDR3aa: CASRTRPNTEAFF; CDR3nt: TGTGCCAGCAGAACAAGGCCCAACACTGAAGCTTTCTTT
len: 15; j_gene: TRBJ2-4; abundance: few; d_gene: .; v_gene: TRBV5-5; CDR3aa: CASRLGESGGSIQYF; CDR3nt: TGTGCCAGCAGGCTGGGAGAGTCAGGAGGGAGCATTCAGTACTTC
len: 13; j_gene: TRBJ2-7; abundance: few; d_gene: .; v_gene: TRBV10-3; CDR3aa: CAINTDGRYEQYF; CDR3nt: TGTGCCATCAATACGGATGGACGCTACGAGCAGTACTTC
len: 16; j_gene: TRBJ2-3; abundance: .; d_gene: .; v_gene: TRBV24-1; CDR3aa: CATSDPTRISTDTQYF; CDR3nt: TGTGCCACCAGTGACCCCACTAGAATAAGCACAGATACGCAGTATTTT
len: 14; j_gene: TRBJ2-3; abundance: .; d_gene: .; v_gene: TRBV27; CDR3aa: CASSLFQTTDTQYF; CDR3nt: TGTGCCAGCAGTTTATTTCAGACCACAGATACGCAGTATTTT
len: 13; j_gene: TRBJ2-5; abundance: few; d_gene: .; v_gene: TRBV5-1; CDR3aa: CASSFPSGETQYF; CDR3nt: TGCGCCAGCAGCTTCCCGTCGGGAGAGACCCAGTACTTC
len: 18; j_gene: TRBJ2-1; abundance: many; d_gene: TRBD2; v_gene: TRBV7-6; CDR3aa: CASSERGTSGTSWNEQFF; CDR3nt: TGTGCCAGCAGCGAACGGGGGACTAGCGGGACCTCGTGGAATGAGCAGTTCTTC
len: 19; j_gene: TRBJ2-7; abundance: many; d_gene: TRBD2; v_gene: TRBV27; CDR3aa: CASSPLLTGGSPLVYEQYF; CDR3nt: TGTGCCAGCAGTCCACTATTGACTGGCGGGAGTCCCTTAGTATACGAGCAGTACTTC
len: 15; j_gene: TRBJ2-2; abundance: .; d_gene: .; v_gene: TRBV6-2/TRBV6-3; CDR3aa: CASSRPEQSTGELFF; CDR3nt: TGTGCCAGCAGCCGCCCCGAACAGTCCACCGGGGAGCTGTTTTTT
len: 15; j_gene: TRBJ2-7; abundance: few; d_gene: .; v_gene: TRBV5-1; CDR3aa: CASSSTPTDYYEQYF; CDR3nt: TGCGCCAGCAGCTCCACACCCACAGATTACTACGAGCAGTACTTC
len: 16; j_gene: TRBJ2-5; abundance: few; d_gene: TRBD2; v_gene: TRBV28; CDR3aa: CASRSWTSGRLETQYF; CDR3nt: TGTGCCAGCAGGTCGTGGACTAGCGGGAGACTAGAGACCCAGTACTTC
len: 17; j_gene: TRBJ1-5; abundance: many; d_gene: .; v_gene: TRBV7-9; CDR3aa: CASSLGGWGRINQPQHF; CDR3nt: TGTGCCAGCAGCTTAGGAGGGTGGGGAAGGATCAATCAGCCCCAGCATTTT
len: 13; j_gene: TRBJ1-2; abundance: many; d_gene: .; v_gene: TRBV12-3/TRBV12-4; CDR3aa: CASSTRPGVGYTF; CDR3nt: TGTGCCAGCAGCACTAGACCAGGGGTTGGCTACACCTTC
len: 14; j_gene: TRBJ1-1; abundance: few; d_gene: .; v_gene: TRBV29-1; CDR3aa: CSVVPPAGGTEAFF; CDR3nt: TGCAGCGTTGTCCCCCCAGCGGGGGGCACTGAAGCTTTCTTT
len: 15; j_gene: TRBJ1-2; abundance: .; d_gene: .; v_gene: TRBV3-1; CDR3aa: CASSQEWQGGYGYTF; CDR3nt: TGTGCCAGCAGCCAAGAGTGGCAGGGAGGCTATGGCTACACCTTC
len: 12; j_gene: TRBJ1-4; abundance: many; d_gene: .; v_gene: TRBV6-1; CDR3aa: CASSEHGEKLFF; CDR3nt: TGTGCCAGCAGTGAGCACGGAGAAAAACTGTTTTTT
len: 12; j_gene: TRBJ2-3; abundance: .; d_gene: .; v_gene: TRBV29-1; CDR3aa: CTGVGGTDTQYF; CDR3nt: TGCACCGGAGTCGGGGGCACAGATACGCAGTATTTT
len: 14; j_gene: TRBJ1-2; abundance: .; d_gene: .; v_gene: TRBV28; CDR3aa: CASSSPPENYGYTF; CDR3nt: TGTGCCAGCAGTTCCCCGCCTGAAAACTATGGCTACACCTTC
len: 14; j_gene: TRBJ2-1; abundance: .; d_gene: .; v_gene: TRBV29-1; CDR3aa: CSAPAGSSYNEQFF; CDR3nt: TGCAGCGCCCCAGCGGGTTCCTCCTACAATGAGCAGTTCTTC
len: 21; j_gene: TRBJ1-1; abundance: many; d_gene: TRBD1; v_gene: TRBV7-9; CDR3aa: CASSSHVNNRDRVLMNTEAFF; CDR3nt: TGTGCCAGCAGCTCGCACGTCAATAACCGGGACAGGGTACTTATGAACACTGAAGCTTTCTTT
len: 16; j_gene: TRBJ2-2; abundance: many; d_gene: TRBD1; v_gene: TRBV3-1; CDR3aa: CASSQRQGLNTGELFF; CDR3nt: TGTGCCAGCAGCCAACGACAGGGTTTGAACACCGGGGAGCTGTTTTTT
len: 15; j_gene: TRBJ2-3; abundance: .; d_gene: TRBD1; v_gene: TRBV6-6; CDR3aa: CASSYSRGLTDTQYF; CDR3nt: TGTGCCAGCAGTTACTCGAGGGGGCTCACAGATACGCAGTATTTT
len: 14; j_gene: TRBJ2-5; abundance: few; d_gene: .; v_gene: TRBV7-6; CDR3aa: CASSLTELQETQYF; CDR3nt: TGTGCCAGCAGCTTGACCGAGCTCCAAGAGACCCAGTACTTC
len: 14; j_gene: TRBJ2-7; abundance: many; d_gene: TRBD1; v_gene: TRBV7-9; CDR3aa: CASSNDRAPYEQYF; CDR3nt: TGTGCCAGCTCTAACGACAGGGCACCCTACGAGCAGTACTTC
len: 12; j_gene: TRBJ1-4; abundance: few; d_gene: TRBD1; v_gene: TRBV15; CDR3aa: CATNRGGEKLFF; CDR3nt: TGTGCCACCAACAGGGGAGGCGAAAAACTGTTTTTT
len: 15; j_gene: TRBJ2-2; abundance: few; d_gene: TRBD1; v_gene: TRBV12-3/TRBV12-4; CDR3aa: CASSQTGGITGELFF; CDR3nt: TGTGCCAGCAGTCAGACAGGGGGCATCACCGGGGAGCTGTTTTTT
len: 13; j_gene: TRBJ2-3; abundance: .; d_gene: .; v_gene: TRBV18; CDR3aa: CASSPQGTDTQYF; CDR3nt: TGTGCCAGCTCACCCCAGGGAACAGATACGCAGTATTTT
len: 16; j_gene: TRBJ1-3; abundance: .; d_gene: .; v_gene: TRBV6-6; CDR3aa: CASSPRVGLAGNTIYF; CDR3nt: TGTGCCAGCAGCCCACGGGTGGGCTTGGCTGGAAACACCATATATTTT
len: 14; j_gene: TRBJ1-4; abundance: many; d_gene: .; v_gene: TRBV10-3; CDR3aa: CATGAGVTNEKLFF; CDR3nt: TGTGCCACAGGAGCAGGCGTAACTAATGAAAAACTGTTTTTT